This TCR beta chain comes out of a study of shared clonotypes between healthy human individuals. About the research overall: CD4 naive and memory got three plates each, CD8 naive two, CD8 memory one. Study-wide findings and caveats: Generation probabilities of non-shared clonotypes were lower (relative to those shared by all four donors).

In germline, CDR1 is SGHTA, CDR2 FQGTGA. J lost 4 bases, V lost 5 bases, and 12 bases had no gene match. The CDR3 has 19 residues. The donor population consisted of healthy HIV-negative adults with no recent acute infections or vaccinations. Method: immunoSEQ multiplex PCR; TCRdb's copy keeps in-frame clones and lacks some. The data contain 1 million to 1.2 million clones, 60% to 85% of them seen just once; the ten biggest clones take up 0.89%. With respect to this clone: The target antigen is unknown.

This receptor was identified in a man aged 18 to 30 in good health. Some clones in this sample may be carry-over from other donors' samples. The chain couples TRBV7-3 to TRBJ2-2, with TRBD2 identical over 14 bases. The sequenced sample was memory CD4+ T cells from PBMCs. Subset described: CD45RA-negative fraction. The CDR3 DNA reads TGTGCCAGCAGCCCAGGACTAGCGGGAGGCACTGGGGGCACCGGGGAGCTGTTTTTT. It codes for CASSPGLAGGTGGTGELFF.